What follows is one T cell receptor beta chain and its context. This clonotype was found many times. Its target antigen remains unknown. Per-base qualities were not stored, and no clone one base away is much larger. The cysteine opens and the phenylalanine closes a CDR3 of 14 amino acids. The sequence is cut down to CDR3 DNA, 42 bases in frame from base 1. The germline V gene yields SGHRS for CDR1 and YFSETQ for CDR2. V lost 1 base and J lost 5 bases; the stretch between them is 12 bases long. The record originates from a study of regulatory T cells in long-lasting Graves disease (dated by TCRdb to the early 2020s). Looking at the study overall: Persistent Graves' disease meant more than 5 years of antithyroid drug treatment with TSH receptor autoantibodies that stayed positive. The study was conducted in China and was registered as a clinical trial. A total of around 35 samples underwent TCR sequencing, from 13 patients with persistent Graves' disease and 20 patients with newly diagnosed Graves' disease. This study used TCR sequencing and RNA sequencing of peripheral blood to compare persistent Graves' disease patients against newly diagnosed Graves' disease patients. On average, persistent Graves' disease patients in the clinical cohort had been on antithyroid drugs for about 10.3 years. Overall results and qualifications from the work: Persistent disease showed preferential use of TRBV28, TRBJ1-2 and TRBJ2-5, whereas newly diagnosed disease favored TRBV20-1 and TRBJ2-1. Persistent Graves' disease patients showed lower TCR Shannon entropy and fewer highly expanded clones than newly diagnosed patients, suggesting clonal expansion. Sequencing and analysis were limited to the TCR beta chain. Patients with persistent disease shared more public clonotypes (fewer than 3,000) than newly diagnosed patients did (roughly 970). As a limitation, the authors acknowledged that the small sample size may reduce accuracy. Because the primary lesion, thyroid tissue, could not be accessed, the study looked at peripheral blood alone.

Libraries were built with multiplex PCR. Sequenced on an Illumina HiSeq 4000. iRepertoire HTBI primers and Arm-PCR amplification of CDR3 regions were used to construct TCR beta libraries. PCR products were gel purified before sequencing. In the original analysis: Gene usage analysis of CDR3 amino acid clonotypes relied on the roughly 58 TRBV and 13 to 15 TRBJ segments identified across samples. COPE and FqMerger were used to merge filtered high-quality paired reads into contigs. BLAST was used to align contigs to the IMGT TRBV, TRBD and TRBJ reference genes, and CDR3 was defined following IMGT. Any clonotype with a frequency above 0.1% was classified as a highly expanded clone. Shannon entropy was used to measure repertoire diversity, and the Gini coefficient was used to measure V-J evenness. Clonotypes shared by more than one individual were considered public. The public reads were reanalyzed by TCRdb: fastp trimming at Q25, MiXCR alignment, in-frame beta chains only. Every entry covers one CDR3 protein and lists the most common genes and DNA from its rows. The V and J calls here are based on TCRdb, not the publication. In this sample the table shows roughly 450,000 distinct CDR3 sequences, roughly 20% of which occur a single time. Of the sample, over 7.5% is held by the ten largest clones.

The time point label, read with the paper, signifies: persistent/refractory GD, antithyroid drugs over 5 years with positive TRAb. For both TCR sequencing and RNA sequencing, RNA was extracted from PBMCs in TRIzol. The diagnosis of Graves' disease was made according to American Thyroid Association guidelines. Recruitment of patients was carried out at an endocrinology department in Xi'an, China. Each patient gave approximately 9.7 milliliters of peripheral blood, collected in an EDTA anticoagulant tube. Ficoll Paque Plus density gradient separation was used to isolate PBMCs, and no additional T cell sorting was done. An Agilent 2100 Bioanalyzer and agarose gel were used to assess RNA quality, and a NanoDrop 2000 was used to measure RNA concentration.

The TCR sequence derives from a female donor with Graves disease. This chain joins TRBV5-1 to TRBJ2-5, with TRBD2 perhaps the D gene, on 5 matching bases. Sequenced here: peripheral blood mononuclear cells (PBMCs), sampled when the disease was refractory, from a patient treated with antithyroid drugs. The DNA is TGCGCCAGCAGCTTGAGAGCGGACCTCGAGACCCAGTACTTC. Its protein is CASSLRADLETQYF.